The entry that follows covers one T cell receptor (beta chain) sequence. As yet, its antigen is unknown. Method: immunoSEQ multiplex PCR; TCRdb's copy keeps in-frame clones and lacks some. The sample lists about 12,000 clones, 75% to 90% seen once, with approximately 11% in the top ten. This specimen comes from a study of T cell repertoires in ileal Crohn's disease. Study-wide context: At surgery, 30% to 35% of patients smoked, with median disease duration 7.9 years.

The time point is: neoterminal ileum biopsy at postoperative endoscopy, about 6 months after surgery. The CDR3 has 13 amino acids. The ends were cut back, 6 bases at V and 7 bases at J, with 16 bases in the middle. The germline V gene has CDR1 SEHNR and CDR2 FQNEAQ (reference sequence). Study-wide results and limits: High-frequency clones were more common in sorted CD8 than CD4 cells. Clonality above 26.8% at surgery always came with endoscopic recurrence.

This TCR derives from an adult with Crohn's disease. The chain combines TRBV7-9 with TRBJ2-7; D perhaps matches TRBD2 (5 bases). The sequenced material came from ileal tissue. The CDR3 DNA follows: TGTGCCAGCAGAAAAGACGGACTCGGGGAGCAGTACTTC. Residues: CASRKDGLGEQYF.